This T cell receptor (beta chain) was sequenced in a study of T cell changes during pregnancy in multiple sclerosis. V trimming: 5 bases; J trimming: 3 bases; junction bases outside the gene matches: 5. This CDR3 spans 14 amino acids. From germline, CDR1 is SNHLY and CDR2 FYNNEI. Clones were read by immunoSEQ multiplex PCR, and TCRdb kept only the in-frame ones, dropping some. The sample contains just under 95,000 clones, over 80% of which appear only once. This sequence was found in a female donor with multiple sclerosis, enrolled in a pregnancy study. J is TRBJ1-2 and V is TRBV2; 8 bases agree with TRBD1. The starting material was peripheral blood, obtained in the first trimester of pregnancy. The chain's CDR3 is CASSSDRGDYGYTF. The CDR3, as DNA: TGTGCCAGCAGTTCAGACAGGGGTGACTATGGCTACACCTTC. The complete variable domain, with remaining parts taken from reference TRBV2 and TRBJ1-2, reads EPEVTQTPSHQVTQMGQEVILRCVPISNHLYFYWYRQILGQKVEFLVSFYNNEISEKSEIFDDQFSVERPDGSNFTLKIRSTKLEDSAMYFCASSSDRGDYGYTFGSGTRLTVV.